Shown below are 2 T cell receptor beta chains from a single sample sequenced in a study of blood T cell repertoires in COVID-19. Profiled with immunoSEQ multiplex PCR; TCRdb holds only in-frame clones, not every one. This table has over 85,000 clones, 85% to 90% appearing once. Sample: peripheral blood. These receptor sequences come from a woman at least 80 years old with active COVID-19.

The rearrangement uses TRBV5-1 and TRBJ2-2; a possible D gene is TRBD2 (5 bases). Trimming removed 5 bases from V and 1 base from J, with 12 bases in between. This CDR3 region has 15 residues. Per the germline V gene, CDR1 is SGHRS and CDR2 is YFSETQ. The chain's CDR3 is CASSPDGMNTGELFF. CDR3 nucleotides: TGCGCCAGCAGTCCCGACGGGATGAACACCGGGGAGCTGTTTTTT.

The V call is TRBV7-9, the J call TRBJ2-3; 14 nucleotides agree with TRBD2. There are 18 residues in the CDR3. Germline values: CDR1 SEHNR, CDR2 FQNEAQ (reference sequence). Trimming at V came to 5 bases and at J to 5 bases, leaving 12 bases not matched to a gene. The CDR3 is CASSPGLAGAYGRDTQYF. The CDR3 nucleotides read TGTGCCAGCAGCCCGGGACTAGCGGGAGCGTACGGACGAGATACGCAGTATTTT. Together with reference TRBV7-9 and TRBJ2-3, the CDR3 gives the full variable domain: DTGVSQNPRHKITKRGQNVTFRCDPISEHNRLYWYRQTLGQGPEFLTYFQNEAQLEKSRLLSDRFSAERPKGSFSTLEIQRTEQGDSAMYLCASSPGLAGAYGRDTQYFGPGTRLTVL.